A single sample gave rise to the 32 T cell receptor beta chains below, sequenced in a study of cytomegalovirus exposure and HLA in healthy donors. Use of 60 Vbeta and 13 Jbeta primers characterized the PCR. The protocol was immunoSEQ multiplex PCR, while the TCRdb copy is restricted to in-frame clones and leaves out a portion. Of approximately 100,000 clones listed, 60% to 80% are singletons. Material: PBMCs. The receptors were gathered from a man in his forties in good health and CMV-seronegative.

The rearrangement joins TRBV6-5 to TRBJ1-3; 10 positions match TRBD1. Germline lookup yields CDR1 MNHEY and CDR2 SVGAGI. V shed 6 bases and J 3 bases; nucleotides not matched to a gene: 5. The CDR3 consists of 15 residues. In DNA, the CDR3 is TGTGCCAGCAGCCGAGGACAGGGGGTTGGAAACACCATATATTTT. Its protein is CASSRGQGVGNTIYF.

The chain links TRBV5-5 to TRBJ2-7, with TRBD2 as a possible D gene (6 bases). CDR3 length: 14 amino acids. Trimming shortened V by 2 bases and J by 3 bases, and 12 bases separated the two germline ends. The germline gives CDR1 SGHKS, CDR2 YYEKEE (reference sequence). The CDR3, as DNA: TGTGCCAGCAGCTTTTATGGGCGGGACTACGAGCAGTACTTC. Protein product: CASSFYGRDYEQYF.

The chain joins TRBV4-2 to TRBJ2-1; TRBD2 matches at 9 bases. V was clipped by 4 bases and J by 6 bases; unmatched bases: 4. From germline, CDR1 is LGHNA and CDR2 YNFKEQ. This CDR3 is built from 14 residues. The DNA for the CDR3 is TGTGCCAGCAGCCCTAGCGGGGTTCTCAATGAGCAGTTCTTC. This encodes CASSPSGVLNEQFF.

This chain joins TRBV10-3 and TRBJ1-5; a weak D match, TRBD1 (6 bases). There are 14 residues in the CDR3. V was cut by 2 bases and J by 7 bases, with 12 bases left in between. Germline V CDR1 and CDR2: ENHRY, SYGVKD. CDR3 DNA sequence: TGTGCCATCAGTGAGGCAGGGGCAGGGCAGCCCCAGCATTTT. This gives the protein CAISEAGAGQPQHF.

This chain links TRBV5-4 with TRBJ2-7; 13 positions match TRBD2. Germline CDR1 reads SGHNT; CDR2 reads YYREEE (reference sequence). With V trimmed by 3 bases and J by 3 bases, 3 bases remained unmatched. This CDR3 contains 15 residues. In DNA, the CDR3 is TGTGCCAGCAGCTCGAGACTAGCGGGGGGCTACGAGCAGTACTTC. It yields the protein CASSSRLAGGYEQYF.

On this clone itself: At the DNA level, this CDR3 is encoded by other sequences in the same sample as well. V usage is TRBV7-9 and J usage is TRBJ1-6; possible D gene TRBD1, 6 bases. The germline CDR1 and CDR2 sequences are SEHNR and FQNEAQ (reference sequence). V was shortened by 1 base and J by 8 bases, with 21 bases between the two germline ends. The CDR3 is 18 residues long. CDR3 sequence reads: CASSLVMTRDIRDSPLHF. CDR3 DNA sequence: TGTGCCAGCAGCTTAGTAATGACAAGGGACATTCGGGATTCACCCCTCCACTTT. The full variable domain, its missing parts supplied by reference TRBV7-9 and TRBJ1-6, is DTGVSQNPRHKITKRGQNVTFRCDPISEHNRLYWYRQTLGQGPEFLTYFQNEAQLEKSRLLSDRFSAERPKGSFSTLEIQRTEQGDSAMYLCASSLVMTRDIRDSPLHFGNGTRLTVT.

Turning to this clone: No conserved phenylalanine or tryptophan ends this CDR3, so it is likely a read error. The DNA is left out, because the CDR3 cannot be placed on it with certainty; the CDR3 is given as TCRdb lists it. This chain joins TRBV5-4 and TRBJ2-6; TRBD2 was called by the table and not checked on the DNA. Germline CDR1 SGHNT, CDR2 YYREEE (reference sequence). The CDR3 has 8 amino acids, counting both end residues. This CDR3 is CASSFGSG.

This clone was found once. The chain recombines TRBV5-6 with TRBJ2-6; 8 nucleotides align to TRBD2. There are 19 residues in the CDR3. V lost 4 bases to trimming and J lost 3 bases; unmatched junction nucleotides: 15. Germline assignment: CDR1 SGHDT and CDR2 YYEEEE. CDR3 protein: CASSTRQRGGPGGANVLTF. Written as DNA, the CDR3 is TGTGCCAGCAGCACGAGACAACGGGGGGGCCCTGGTGGGGCCAACGTCCTGACTTTC.

This clone was picked up a small number of times. This rearrangement joins TRBV6-1 to TRBJ1-2; possible D gene TRBD1, 5 bases. V lost 5 bases and J lost 3, with 16 bases in between. Germline assignment: CDR1 MNHNS and CDR2 SASEGT. The CDR3 contains 15 residues. The CDR3 region is CASSPRLPRDYGYTF. For the CDR3, the DNA is TGTGCCAGCAGTCCTCGACTCCCCAGGGACTATGGCTACACCTTC.

The CDR3 region has the DNA TGTGCCAGCAGCCAAGATGTGGGCGGGTCCGGCACAGATACGCAGTATTTT. Translated, it gives CASSQDVGGSGTDTQYF. This sequence joins TRBV4-2 and TRBJ2-3; TRBD2 might be the D (5 bases). The CDR3 contains 17 residues. Germline V gene lookup returns CDR1 LGHNA and CDR2 YNFKEQ. V lost 0 bases, J lost 1 base, and 14 bases lay in between.

This sequence joins TRBV4-2 and TRBJ2-3, with 8 bases lining up with TRBD2. The CDR3 totals 17 residues. Germline CDR1 LGHNA, CDR2 YNFKEQ. Unmatched junction bases numbered 9, after V lost 3 bases and J lost 1 base. DNA for the CDR3: TGTGCCAGCAGCCAGACACTTACTAGCGGAGGCACAGATACGCAGTATTTT. Residues: CASSQTLTSGGTDTQYF.

The chain joins TRBV5-1 to TRBJ2-1, with a possible D match to TRBD1 (5 bases). Trimming stripped 0 bases from V and 0 bases from J, with 7 bases between. Germline V gene sequence: CDR1 SGHRS, CDR2 YFSETQ. CDR3 size: 15 residues. CDR3 sequence reads: CASSLGQSSYNEQFF. The DNA of the CDR3 is TGCGCCAGCAGCTTGGGACAGAGCTCCTACAATGAGCAGTTCTTC.

The chain employs TRBV6-1 and TRBJ2-5; maybe TRBD1 (5 bases). Deletions cut 2 bases from V and 3 bases from J, with 13 bases between. CDR3 length: 15 amino acids. Germline V lookup: CDR1 MNHNS, CDR2 SASEGT. Written as DNA, the CDR3 is TGTGCCAGCAGTGAACCCCCAGGGTGGGAAGAGACCCAGTACTTC. Protein sequence: CASSEPPGWEETQYF.

The chain recombines TRBV4-2 with TRBJ2-1; a weak D match, TRBD2 (5 bases). The CDR3 sequence is 16 residues long. V lost 4 bases to trimming and J lost 1 base, with 14 bases between them. Germline CDR1 LGHNA, CDR2 YNFKEQ. Here the CDR3 reads CASSPSSGESYNEQFF. The DNA for the CDR3 is TGTGCCAGCAGCCCCTCAAGTGGGGAGTCCTACAATGAGCAGTTCTTC.

The J gene is TRBJ1-6, the V gene TRBV2; the D gene is possibly TRBD1 (6 bases). The CDR3 totals 15 residues. Deletions cut 3 bases from V and 7 bases from J, with 13 bases between. The germline V gene encodes CDR1 SNHLY and CDR2 FYNNEI. The CDR3 DNA follows: TGTGCCAGCAGTGAGAGAGGGGGAGAGAATTCACCCCTCCACTTT. Translating it yields CASSERGGENSPLHF.

The rearrangement links TRBV7-9 to TRBJ2-1; D possibly corresponds to TRBD1 (7 bases). V was shortened by 4 bases and J by 5 bases, with 18 bases between the two germline ends. The CDR3 totals 16 residues. The germline gives CDR1 SEHNR, CDR2 FQNEAQ (reference sequence). CDR3 protein: CASSSGDRERNNEQFF. CDR3 coding DNA: TGTGCCAGCAGCTCGGGGGACAGAGAAAGAAACAATGAGCAGTTCTTC.

The V call is TRBV7-2, the J call TRBJ2-3, with 13 bases identical to TRBD2. The CDR3 has 16 amino acids. J was trimmed by 8 bases and V by 4 bases; bases with no gene match: 9. Germline CDR1 and CDR2: SGHTA and FQGNSA. CDR3 amino acids: CASSSRTSGGLGTQYF. CDR3 nucleotides: TGTGCCAGCAGCTCCAGGACTAGCGGGGGCTTGGGTACGCAGTATTTT.

V is TRBV5-1 and J is TRBJ2-7, with 8 nucleotides matching TRBD2. J gave up 2 bases and V 0 bases, and 1 base lay outside the gene matches. The CDR3 has 14 residues. Germline V CDR1 and CDR2: SGHRS, YFSETQ. The DNA for the CDR3 is TGCGCCAGCAGCTTGGCCGGGGGGGCCTACGAGCAGTACTTC. Encoded protein: CASSLAGGAYEQYF.

Only a few counts were recorded for this clone. The J gene is TRBJ1-2, the V gene TRBV6-5, with D unresolved. From germline, CDR1 is MNHEY and CDR2 SVGAGI. The length of the CDR3 is 14 residues. V was clipped by 0 bases and J by 1 base, with 6 bases between them. DNA for the CDR3: TGTGCCAGCAGTTACTCCGGAGTTAACTATGGCTACACCTTC. This encodes CASSYSGVNYGYTF.

V gene TRBV12-5 combines with J gene TRBJ2-1, with 9 nucleotides matching TRBD2. V lost 3 bases, J lost 8 bases, and 2 bases stayed unmatched. Germline V gives CDR1 LGHNT, CDR2 FRNRAP. This CDR3 region has 13 residues. In nucleotides, the CDR3 is TGTGCTAGTGGTTTTAGACTAGCGGATGAGCAGTTCTTC. The encoded protein is CASGFRLADEQFF.

The chain recombines TRBV5-1 with TRBJ2-7; 11 bases are shared with TRBD1. The CDR3 is 14 amino acids. Germline V gives CDR1 SGHRS, CDR2 YFSETQ. V dropped 5 bases and J dropped 2; count of bases not matched to a gene: 3. CDR3 region: CASSSGQGAYEQYF. The CDR3, as DNA: TGCGCCAGCAGTTCGGGACAGGGGGCCTACGAGCAGTACTTC.

The chain combines TRBV7-9 with TRBJ2-3; D might be TRBD2 (5 bases). CDR1 and CDR2 (germline): SEHNR, FQNEAQ (reference sequence). Trimming removed 1 base at V and 7 bases at J, with 15 bases between. The CDR3 contains 15 residues. CDR3 amino acids: CASSLGGSLGNTQYF. The CDR3 DNA reads TGTGCCAGCAGCTTAGGAGGGTCATTGGGGAATACGCAGTATTTT.

This chain uses TRBV6-1 with TRBJ2-1; 8 bases fit TRBD2. The V gene's germline CDR1 is MNHNS and CDR2 SASEGT. The CDR3 is 15 residues long. Trimming took 7 bases from V and 7 from J; bases not matched to a gene: 12. The DNA for the CDR3 is TGTGCCAGCACTTTTTCGGGGGGGGCCAGGAATGAGCAGTTCTTC. This translates into CASTFSGGARNEQFF.

V is TRBV5-1 and J is TRBJ2-1, with D tentatively TRBD2 (5 bases). The V end lost 5 bases, the J end lost 7 bases, and 10 bases lay between the germline ends. Germline V gives CDR1 SGHRS, CDR2 YFSETQ. The CDR3 spans 12 residues. Here the CDR3 reads CASRFEGNEQFF. The CDR3 DNA follows: TGCGCCAGCAGATTCGAGGGTAATGAGCAGTTCTTC.

This chain links TRBV7-9 with TRBJ1-2; TRBD1 is a possible D gene (5 bases). The V gene's germline CDR1 is SEHNR and CDR2 FQNEAQ (reference sequence). The CDR3 totals 15 residues. Trimming shortened V by 2 bases and J by 2 bases, and 12 bases separated the two germline ends. The CDR3 spells CASSLNMGGNYGYTF. The CDR3 DNA follows: TGTGCCAGCAGCTTAAACATGGGGGGAAACTATGGCTACACCTTC.

The V gene is TRBV9, the J gene TRBJ2-1; D possibly corresponds to TRBD2 (7 bases). The CDR3 extends over 15 amino acids. V lost 0 bases, J lost 6 bases, and 13 bases lay in between. CDR1 is SGDLS, CDR2 YYNGEE, per germline. The CDR3 loop is CASSVGRGGSNEQFF. The CDR3 DNA sequence: TGTGCCAGCAGCGTAGGGAGGGGGGGCTCCAATGAGCAGTTCTTC.

This chain connects TRBV5-1 to TRBJ2-7; 10 nucleotides agree with TRBD2. Germline CDR1 SGHRS, CDR2 YFSETQ. V lost 1 base, J lost 3 bases, and 4 bases stayed unmatched. The CDR3 runs 15 residues. The CDR3 sequence is CASSLLPSGSYEQYF. The CDR3, as DNA: TGCGCCAGCAGCTTGTTACCTAGCGGGAGCTACGAGCAGTACTTC. Supplemented by reference TRBV5-1 and TRBJ2-7, the full variable domain reads KAGVTQTPRYLIKTRGQQVTLSCSPISGHRSVSWYQQTPGQGLQFLFEYFSETQRNKGNFPGRFSGRQFSNSRSEMNVSTLELGDSALYLCASSLLPSGSYEQYFGPGTRLTVT.

This clone has a handful of counts. The chain uses TRBV18 and TRBJ1-1; D remains ambiguous. Per the germline V gene, CDR1 is KGHSH and CDR2 is LQKENI. The CDR3 has 13 residues. The V gene lost 6 bases and the J gene lost 5 bases, with 13 bases spanning the gap. The CDR3 spells CASSPGRRTEAFF. The CDR3 DNA reads as TGTGCCAGCTCCCCCGGGCGGAGGACTGAAGCTTTCTTT.

The chain recombines TRBV4-2 with TRBJ2-1; D is undetermined. The germline V gene has CDR1 LGHNA and CDR2 YNFKEQ. The CDR3 runs 15 residues. V was clipped by 2 bases and J by 0 bases, with 8 bases between them. Written as DNA, the CDR3 is TGTGCCAGCAGCCAAACCCGGAGCTCCTACAATGAGCAGTTCTTC. Translated, it gives CASSQTRSSYNEQFF.

The table lists this clone with a few counts. The chain uses TRBV7-9 and TRBJ1-3, with a weak D call TRBD1 (5 bases). Germline assignment: CDR1 SEHNR and CDR2 FQNEAQ (reference sequence). Trimming cost V 3 bases and J 3 bases, with 12 bases left between them. This CDR3 region has 15 residues. CDR3 region: CASSFRGSVGNTIYF. In DNA, the CDR3 is TGTGCCAGCAGCTTTCGGGGGTCTGTTGGAAACACCATATATTTT.

The chain couples TRBV6-5 to TRBJ1-6; possibly TRBD1 for D (6 bases). Trimming shortened V by 6 bases and J by 6 bases, and 12 bases separated the two germline ends. CDR1 MNHEY and CDR2 SVGAGI come from the germline V gene. The CDR3 length is 14 residues. CDR3 sequence reads: CASRKGQINSPLHF. The CDR3 nucleotides read TGTGCCAGCAGAAAAGGACAGATTAATTCACCCCTCCACTTT.

The chain's CDR3 is CASSRDSSSGANVLTF. In nucleotides, the CDR3 is TGTGCCAGCAGTAGGGACAGCTCCTCTGGGGCCAACGTCCTGACTTTC. The chain is built from TRBV2 and TRBJ2-6, with 7 bases that match TRBD1. J lost 0 bases, V lost 5 bases, and 4 bases had no gene match. Per the germline V gene, CDR1 is SNHLY and CDR2 is FYNNEI. The CDR3 totals 16 residues.